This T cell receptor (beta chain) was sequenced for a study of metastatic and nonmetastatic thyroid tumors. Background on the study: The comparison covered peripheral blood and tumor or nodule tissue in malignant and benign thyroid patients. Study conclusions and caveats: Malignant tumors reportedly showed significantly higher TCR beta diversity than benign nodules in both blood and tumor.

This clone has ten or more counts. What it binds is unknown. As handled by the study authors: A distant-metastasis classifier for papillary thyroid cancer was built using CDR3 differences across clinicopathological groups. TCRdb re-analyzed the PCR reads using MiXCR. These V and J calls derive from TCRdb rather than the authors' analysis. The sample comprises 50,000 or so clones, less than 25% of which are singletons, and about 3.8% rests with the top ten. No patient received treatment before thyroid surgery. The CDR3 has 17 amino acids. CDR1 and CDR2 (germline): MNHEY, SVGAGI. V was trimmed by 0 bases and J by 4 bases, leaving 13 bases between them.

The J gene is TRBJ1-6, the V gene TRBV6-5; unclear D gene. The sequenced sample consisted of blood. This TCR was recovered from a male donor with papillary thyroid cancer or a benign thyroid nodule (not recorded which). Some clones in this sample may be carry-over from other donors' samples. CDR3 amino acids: CASSYSQEDQYNSPLHF. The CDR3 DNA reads TGTGCCAGCAGTTACTCGCAGGAGGATCAGTATAATTCACCCCTCCACTTT.